This T cell receptor (beta chain) came from a study of T cell repertoires in cytomegalovirus infection. This clonotype was seen ten or more times. Germline V gene sequence: CDR1 MGHRA, CDR2 YSYEKL. V was trimmed by 1 base and J by 8 bases, leaving 14 bases between them. The CDR3 loop spans 14 amino acids. Each CDR3 protein gets one entry after TCRdb re-called the reads with MiXCR. The profile shows hundreds of thousands of distinct CDR3 sequences, 9.6% of them singletons. What was sequenced was PBMCs. The receptor's source is a human donor in good health (CMV status not recorded). Some clones in this sample may be carry-over from other donors' samples. The J gene is TRBJ1-2, the V gene TRBV4-1, with D possibly TRBD1 on 6 matching bases. CDR3 nucleotide sequence: TGCGCCAGCAGCCAAGTCAGGGGAACGGGAGGCTACACCTTC. Translated, it gives CASSQVRGTGGYTF.